This is a list of T cell receptor beta chains from one sample in a study of cytomegalovirus exposure and HLA in healthy donors. Method: immunoSEQ multiplex PCR; TCRdb's copy keeps in-frame clones and lacks some. Here the sample table reports roughly 190,000 clones. The specimen was PBMCs. The receptor source for this set is a woman under 30 in good health and CMV-seropositive. The CDR3 runs from the conserved cysteine through the conserved F or W. The order of the fields is V gene, J gene, CDR3 protein.

v_gene: TRBV10-3; j_gene: TRBJ2-7; CDR3aa: CAIRSSDPYEQYF
v_gene: TRBV7-2; j_gene: TRBJ2-7; CDR3aa: CASSLGASAGEQYF
v_gene: TRBV2; j_gene: TRBJ2-7; CDR3aa: CASSEEAGSAYEQYF
v_gene: TRBV6-5; j_gene: TRBJ1-1; CDR3aa: CASSSGTGATEAFF
v_gene: TRBV18; j_gene: TRBJ1-1; CDR3aa: CASSPQDREAFF
v_gene: TRBV9; j_gene: TRBJ2-7; CDR3aa: CASSVGRQPTYEQYF
v_gene: TRBV9; j_gene: TRBJ2-7; CDR3aa: CASSVAAGSPYEQYF
v_gene: TRBV5-4; j_gene: TRBJ1-1; CDR3aa: CASSLSVNTEAFF
v_gene: TRBV29-1; j_gene: TRBJ2-3; CDR3aa: CSVERPDTQYF
v_gene: TRBV7-3; j_gene: TRBJ2-1; CDR3aa: CASSSGPGLDDNEQFF
v_gene: TRBV27; j_gene: TRBJ2-1; CDR3aa: CASSLAPSSYNEQFF
v_gene: TRBV11-2; j_gene: TRBJ2-5; CDR3aa: CASSLGAGGQETQYF
v_gene: TRBV19; j_gene: TRBJ1-5; CDR3aa: CASSIEDSLYQPQHF
v_gene: TRBV19; j_gene: TRBJ2-7; CDR3aa: CASSIQGQGAPTYF
v_gene: TRBV6-1; j_gene: TRBJ1-2; CDR3aa: CASSEAPSQYYGYTF
v_gene: TRBV2; j_gene: TRBJ2-2; CDR3aa: CASSESPAGGGGELFF
v_gene: TRBV6-1; j_gene: TRBJ2-7; CDR3aa: CASSERGFREQYF
v_gene: TRBV19; j_gene: TRBJ2-7; CDR3aa: CAPKRRDECYEQYF
v_gene: TRBV5-4; j_gene: TRBJ2-1; CDR3aa: CASSPGGGEGIF
v_gene: TRBV5-1; j_gene: TRBJ2-5; CDR3aa: CASSLSASGRFQETQYF
v_gene: TRBV7-2; j_gene: TRBJ1-4; CDR3aa: CASTGGTNEKLFF
v_gene: TRBV7-6; j_gene: TRBJ2-7; CDR3aa: CASSLGAGAGYEQYF
v_gene: TRBV7-6; j_gene: TRBJ2-1; CDR3aa: CASSLEASGSSDEQFF
v_gene: TRBV7-2; j_gene: TRBJ1-1; CDR3aa: CASSQQGLNTEAFF
v_gene: TRBV11-2; j_gene: TRBJ2-5; CDR3aa: CASSLQETQYF
v_gene: TRBV5-1; j_gene: TRBJ1-6; CDR3aa: CASSLDRDKDLHF
v_gene: TRBV14; j_gene: TRBJ1-2; CDR3aa: CASSLRGSGQYYGYTF